The 2 T cell receptor beta chains presented below share a single source sample, sequenced in a study of shared clonotypes between healthy human individuals. TCRdb's copy holds only in-frame clones and misses some; the assay was immunoSEQ multiplex PCR. The sample holds fewer than 550,000 clones, 60% to 80% seen once. The specimen was PBMCs. Receptors were obtained from a woman aged 40 to 50 in good health. Some clones in this sample may be carry-over from other donors' samples.

This clone was counted once. V usage is TRBV4-3 and J usage is TRBJ2-7; perhaps TRBD2 as D (6 bases). The CDR3 length is 14 residues. Looked up from germline, CDR1 is LGHNA and CDR2 is YSLEER. V lost 0 bases and J lost 7, with 13 bases in between. The CDR3 DNA sequence: TGCGCCAGCAGCCAAGATTCCGGGAGAGGTGAGCAGTACTTC. The encoded protein is CASSQDSGRGEQYF.

V gene TRBV5-1 combines with J gene TRBJ1-4, with no clear D. CDR3 length: 13 amino acids. V was clipped by 4 bases and J by 5 bases, with 9 bases between them. The germline V gene has CDR1 SGHRS and CDR2 YFSETQ. The CDR3 nucleotides read TGCGCCAGCAGCCGGTCCGTGAATGAAAAACTGTTTTTT. Translated, it gives CASSRSVNEKLFF.